This T cell receptor (beta chain) was sequenced for a study of follicular helper T cells after annual influenza vaccination. TCRB was sequenced at Survey level resolution. Assay used: immunoSEQ multiplex PCR; TCRdb lists only in-frame clones, some missing. The table records 9,400 or so clones, 65% to 85% of them present only once. V was clipped by 5 bases and J by 2 bases, with 7 bases between them. Germline CDR1 and CDR2: SGHTA and FQGTGA. The CDR3 length is 13 residues. Regarding time point: 2015-2016 season, pre-vaccination. Here the sequenced sample was CXCR5+ CD38- circulating T follicular helper cells from blood, taken on the day of influenza vaccination. Subset described: circulating Tfh, non-naive CD4+CXCR5+PD-1+ (ICOS+CD38+ or ICOS-CD38-). This chain links TRBV7-3 with TRBJ2-1; D is undetermined. The sequence was obtained from an adult who received the influenza vaccine. The CDR3 bases are TGTGCCAGCAGCCTGAACACCTACAATGAGCAGTTCTTC. Its translation: CASSLNTYNEQFF.